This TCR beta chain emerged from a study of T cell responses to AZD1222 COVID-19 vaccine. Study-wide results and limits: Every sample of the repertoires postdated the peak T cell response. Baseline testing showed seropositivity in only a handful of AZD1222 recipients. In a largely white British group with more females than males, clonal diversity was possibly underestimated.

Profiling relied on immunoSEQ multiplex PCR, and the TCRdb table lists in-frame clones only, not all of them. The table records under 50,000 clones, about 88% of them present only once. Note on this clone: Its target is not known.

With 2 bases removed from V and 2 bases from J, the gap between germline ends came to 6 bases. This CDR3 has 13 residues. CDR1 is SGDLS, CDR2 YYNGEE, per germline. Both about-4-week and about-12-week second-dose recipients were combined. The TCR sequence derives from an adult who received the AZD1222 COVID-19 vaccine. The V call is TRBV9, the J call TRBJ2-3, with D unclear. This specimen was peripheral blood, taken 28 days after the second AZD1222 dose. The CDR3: CASSVQATDTQYF. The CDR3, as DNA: TGTGCCAGCAGCGTCCAGGCCACAGATACGCAGTATTTT. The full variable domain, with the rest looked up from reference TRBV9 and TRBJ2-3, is DSGVTQTPKHLITATGQRVTLRCSPRSGDLSVYWYQQSLDQGLQFLIQYYNGEERAKGNILERFSAQQFPDLHSELNLSSLELGDSALYFCASSVQATDTQYFGPGTRLTVL.